Below, 31 T cell receptor beta chains from the same sample are listed, as sequenced in a study of regulatory T cells in long-lasting Graves disease. Time point of the sample: newly diagnosed GD, antithyroid drugs for less than 3 months. There was RNA extracted from PBMCs, and the TCR library was made from it. Investigators prepared the TCR beta libraries by applying iRepertoire HTBI primers and Arm-PCR of CDR3 regions. MiXCR, run by TCRdb on the multiplex PCR reads, gives a single entry per CDR3 protein. The sample lists roughly 350,000 distinct CDR3 sequences, 15% to 20% seen once, with around 21% in the top ten. The sample was also reused in another study, on T cells in Graves' hyperthyroidism and ophthalmopathy.

Sequenced material: peripheral blood mononuclear cells (PBMCs), taken at new diagnosis, from a patient treated with antithyroid drugs. The receptors come from a woman aged 18-30 years with Graves disease.

At least ten counts were recorded for this clonotype. V usage is TRBV11-3 and J usage is TRBJ2-1, with no clear D. Looked up from germline, CDR1 is SGHNT and CDR2 is YENEEA. The length of the CDR3 is 13 residues. The V end lost 5 bases, the J end lost 7 bases, and 12 bases lay between the germline ends. The CDR3 loop is CASSVIAWNEQFF. For the CDR3, the DNA is TGTGCCAGCAGCGTAATAGCTTGGAATGAGCAGTTCTTC.

This clonotype was picked up many times. The V and J genes are TRBV9 and TRBJ2-5; 7 bases are a match to TRBD1. CDR1 and CDR2 from the germline V gene are SGDLS and YYNGEE. The CDR3 runs to 13 residues. Germline trimming cut 5 bases from V and 4 bases from J; bases unmatched to any gene: 5. DNA for the CDR3: TGTGCCAGCAGTCCAACAGGGGTAGAGACCCAGTACTTC. Its protein product is CASSPTGVETQYF.

This clonotype has a count of ten or more. The chain links TRBV28 to TRBJ2-7; D not resolved. The CDR3 is made up of 12 amino acids. Germline V CDR1 and CDR2: MDHEN, SYDVKM. Trimming left V 3 bases short and J 1 base short, with 4 bases between. CDR3 DNA sequence: TGTGCCAGCAGTTTGATATCCTACGAGCAGTACTTC. Protein sequence: CASSLISYEQYF.

The chain couples TRBV18 to TRBJ2-5, with unresolved D. Germline lookup yields CDR1 KGHSH and CDR2 LQKENI. The V and J ends lost 6 bases and 5 bases respectively, with 13 bases between them. The CDR3 has 13 residues. Here the CDR3 reads CASSRSRDETQYF. The CDR3 DNA follows: TGTGCCAGCTCCCGAAGTAGGGATGAGACCCAGTACTTC.

Of note for this clonotype: The junction departs from germline at one end; a sequencing error may be responsible. The V and J genes are TRBV6-2 or TRBV6-3 and TRBJ2-5, with 7 bases fitting TRBD1. The germline gives CDR1 MNHEY, CDR2 SVGEGT. The CDR3 is made up of 17 amino acids. CDR3 nucleotides: TGTGTCAGCAGTGCCTACGAGAGGGGGCGCTGGCAAGAGACCCAGTACTTC. Translation gives CVSSAYERGRWQETQYF.

In its sample, this clonotype was seen many times. The chain couples TRBV5-1 to TRBJ1-2; 9 bases map to TRBD1. The CDR3 is 15 amino acids. Germline lookup yields CDR1 SGHRS and CDR2 YFSETQ. The ends lost 4 bases at V and 3 bases at J; junction bases unmatched: 7. DNA of the CDR3: TGCGCCAGCAGCCCAGCGGGACAGGGCTACTATGGCTACACCTTC. This encodes CASSPAGQGYYGYTF. Drawing the rest from reference TRBV5-1 and TRBJ1-2, the complete variable domain is KAGVTQTPRYLIKTRGQQVTLSCSPISGHRSVSWYQQTPGQGLQFLFEYFSETQRNKGNFPGRFSGRQFSNSRSEMNVSTLELGDSALYLCASSPAGQGYYGYTFGSGTRLTVV.

Many counts were recorded for this clonotype. The chain has TRBV20-1 and TRBJ1-2, with a possible D match to TRBD1 (6 bases). Germline V CDR1 and CDR2: DFQATT, SNEGSKA (reference sequence). Trimming pared 3 bases from V and 4 bases from J, leaving 15 bases between. CDR3 length equals 14 residues. The CDR3, as DNA: TGCAGTGCTAGTGAGCAGGGGCCGGGCTATGGCTACACCTTC. Its protein product is CSASEQGPGYGYTF.

In the case of this clonotype: This sequence may be a read error, since a much larger clone differs from it by one base. Because it lacks the conserved phenylalanine or tryptophan at the end, this CDR3 is likely a read error. V gene TRBV30 combines with J gene TRBJ1-1; tentative D call: TRBD1 (5 bases). Germline assignment: CDR1 GTSNPN and CDR2 SVGIG (reference sequence). The ends were cut back, 6 bases at V and 1 base at J, with 12 bases in the middle. CDR3 length: 13 amino acids. The DNA of the CDR3 is TGTGCCTGTCACGGTGGGGGGAACACTGAAGCTTTCTCT. Translated, it gives CACHGGGNTEAFS.

This chain joins TRBV29-1 and TRBJ2-7; D is unclear. There are 13 residues in the CDR3. Deletions cut 7 bases from V and 0 bases from J, with 13 bases between. Per the germline V gene, CDR1 is SQVTM and CDR2 is ANQGSEA. In DNA form, the CDR3 reads TGCAGCGGTATTGGCGTAAGCTCCTACGAGCAGTACTTC. This gives the protein CSGIGVSSYEQYF.

V usage is TRBV29-1 and J usage is TRBJ1-1; the D is unclear. Germline V gene data show CDR1 as SQVTM and CDR2 as ANQGSEA. V lost 5 bases to trimming and J lost 1 base, with 11 bases between them. This CDR3 comprises 13 residues. The CDR3 DNA is TGCAGCGTTATTAAGGGTTGGAACACTGAAGCTTTCTTT. Its protein is CSVIKGWNTEAFF.

This clonotype was detected many times. The chain carries TRBV5-1 and TRBJ2-7; 8 bases map to TRBD1. This CDR3 has 17 amino acids. V lost 4 bases to trimming and J lost 0 bases; unmatched junction nucleotides: 12. CDR1 and CDR2 (germline): SGHRS, YFSETQ. The CDR3 DNA reads TGCGCCAGCAGCAGAGGAGACCGGGACAGGTCCTCCTACGAGCAGTACTTC. This encodes CASSRGDRDRSSYEQYF.

This clonotype was found a few times. The V gene is TRBV24-1, the J gene TRBJ2-3; D possibly uses TRBD1 or TRBD2 (5 bases each). Germline V gene sequence: CDR1 KGHDR, CDR2 SFDVKD. Trimming left V 4 bases short and J 2 bases short, with 21 bases between. The CDR3 consists of 18 residues. CDR3 sequence: CATSEKASGDPSTDTQYF. The CDR3 DNA reads TGTGCCACCAGTGAAAAGGCGTCTGGGGACCCCTCCACAGATACGCAGTATTTT.

Ten or more counts support this clonotype. This chain joins TRBV27 and TRBJ2-2, with TRBD2 matching 11 bases. There are 14 residues in the CDR3. Trimming cost V 8 bases and J 2 bases; bases outside gene matches: 1. In germline, CDR1 is MNHEY, CDR2 SMNVEV (reference sequence). Written as DNA, the CDR3 is TGTGCCAGCCGACTAGCGGGAAACACCGGGGAGCTGTTTTTT. Translated: CASRLAGNTGELFF.

This clonotype was counted at least ten times. This chain uses TRBV18 with TRBJ2-1; 8 bases align to TRBD1. The CDR3 loop spans 15 amino acids. In germline, CDR1 is KGHSH, CDR2 LQKENI. Germline trimming cut 5 bases from V and 1 base from J; bases unmatched to any gene: 4. The CDR3 bases are TGTGCCAGCTCAGCGGGGACAGGATCCTACAATGAGCAGTTCTTC. It yields the protein CASSAGTGSYNEQFF.

In this sample, this clonotype turned up many times. V and J are TRBV4-1 and TRBJ2-7; a weak D match, TRBD1 (6 bases). CDR1 and CDR2 from the germline V gene are MGHRA and YSYEKL. The CDR3 runs 14 residues. V was pared by 3 bases and J by 2 bases, with 11 bases between. CDR3 bases: TGCGCCAGCAGCCAGAGGGCAGGGGCCTACGAGCAGTACTTC. Amino acid sequence: CASSQRAGAYEQYF.

This clonotype occurred many times. This rearrangement joins TRBV5-1 to TRBJ2-7; 11 bases are shared with TRBD1. This CDR3 has 16 residues. Germline CDR1 and CDR2: SGHRS and YFSETQ. Trimming took 2 bases from V and 7 from J; bases not matched to a gene: 11. The CDR3 loop is CASSFGQGATVGEQYF. CDR3 nucleotides: TGCGCCAGCAGCTTCGGACAGGGGGCGACTGTGGGGGAGCAGTACTTC.

This clonotype was counted many times. The chain employs TRBV6-2 or TRBV6-3 and TRBJ2-1; 9 bases map to TRBD2. Germline V gene data show CDR1 as MNHEY and CDR2 as SVGEGT. This CDR3 comprises 15 residues. The V and J ends lost 5 bases and 4 bases, in that order; junction bases with no gene match: 6. The CDR3: CASSAGLASYNEQFF. As DNA, the CDR3 is TGTGCCAGCAGTGCTGGACTAGCGAGTTACAATGAGCAGTTCTTC.

The table lists this clonotype with a few counts. CDR3 protein: CASGKGQAEAFF. CDR3 bases: TGTGCTAGTGGAAAGGGACAGGCTGAAGCTTTCTTT. The chain is built from TRBV12-5 and TRBJ1-1; TRBD1 aligns across 8 bases. The CDR3 runs 12 residues. Germline V CDR1 and CDR2: LGHNT, FRNRAP. The ends lost 6 bases at V and 6 bases at J; junction bases unmatched: 3.

This clonotype was counted many times. The chain couples TRBV12-3 or TRBV12-4 to TRBJ1-5, with TRBD1 matching over 7 bases. J lost 2 bases, V lost 1 base, and 8 bases had no gene match. The CDR3 length is 17 residues. CDR3 protein: CASSLDRRGGGNQPQHF. For the CDR3, the DNA is TGTGCCAGCAGTTTAGACCGCAGGGGGGGGGGCAATCAGCCCCAGCATTTT.

This chain joins TRBV4-1 and TRBJ1-2; tentatively, D is TRBD1 (5 bases). From germline, CDR1 is MGHRA and CDR2 YSYEKL. This CDR3 contains 13 residues. Trimming removed 3 bases at V and 6 bases at J, with 11 bases between. The CDR3 DNA is TGCGCCAGCAGCCACAGCGGGGCAGATGGCTACACCTTC. Its protein is CASSHSGADGYTF.

This clonotype occurred a few times. CDR3 sequence: CSVAPGTVMNTEAFF. The CDR3 DNA sequence: TGCAGCGTCGCCCCCGGGACAGTCATGAACACTGAAGCTTTCTTT. The chain has TRBV29-1 and TRBJ1-1; 7 bases agree with TRBD1. CDR3 length: 15 amino acids. Trimming at V came to 6 bases and at J to 0 bases, leaving 10 bases not matched to a gene. The germline V gene has CDR1 SQVTM and CDR2 ANQGSEA.

The chain links TRBV29-1 to TRBJ2-7; D might be TRBD1 (6 bases). CDR3 length: 12 residues. The germline gives CDR1 SQVTM, CDR2 ANQGSEA. The V end was cut by 5 bases, the J end by 2 bases, with 10 bases between. DNA for the CDR3: TGCAGCGTTCGGACAGACGCCTACGAGCAGTACTTC. It yields the protein CSVRTDAYEQYF.

This clonotype was counted between two and nine times. This sequence may be a read error, since a much larger clone differs from it by one base. The chain combines TRBV3-1 with TRBJ2-7; D remains ambiguous. The germline V gene encodes CDR1 LGHDT and CDR2 YNNKEL (reference sequence). The CDR3 runs to 13 residues. Between the trimmed V and J ends, which lost 4 bases and 3 bases, there was a span of 10 bases. CDR3 sequence reads: CASSPDGGYEQYV. The DNA of the CDR3 is TGTGCCAGCAGCCCCGACGGTGGCTACGAGCAGTACGTC.

At least ten counts were recorded for this clonotype. The CDR3 DNA follows: TGCGCCAGCAGACTTCCGGGACTACAAGCCTACGAGCAGTACTTC. Protein product: CASRLPGLQAYEQYF. The chain links TRBV10-1 to TRBJ2-7, with TRBD2 matching 7 bases. This CDR3 has 15 amino acids. Trimming took 6 bases from V and 2 from J; bases not matched to a gene: 10. Looked up from germline, CDR1 is WNHNN and CDR2 is SYGVQD (reference sequence).

The sample holds many counts of this clonotype. The chain has TRBV5-1 and TRBJ2-5; TRBD2 aligns across 10 bases. The CDR3 extends over 16 amino acids. Germline V gene data show CDR1 as SGHRS and CDR2 as YFSETQ. Trimming took 0 bases from V and 5 from J; bases not matched to a gene: 7. In nucleotides, the CDR3 is TGCGCCAGCAGCTTGGATCCCGCTAGCGGGGGTGAGACCCAGTACTTC. This codes for CASSLDPASGGETQYF.

This clonotype was detected only a few times. This rearrangement joins TRBV2 to TRBJ1-3; D remains unclear. Deletions cut 4 bases from V and 2 bases from J, with 9 bases between. The CDR3 extends over 14 amino acids. Germline assignment: CDR1 SNHLY and CDR2 FYNNEI. This CDR3 reads CASSVVSAGNTIYF. The CDR3 bases are TGTGCCAGCAGTGTCGTTTCTGCTGGAAACACCATATATTTT.

This clonotype was counted between two and nine times. The chain uses TRBV13 and TRBJ2-1; TRBD2 matches at 7 bases. Germline V gives CDR1 PRHDT, CDR2 FYEKMQ (reference sequence). With 4 bases clipped from V and 9 bases from J, the junction kept 9 bases outside the gene matches. This CDR3 is built from 14 residues. The DNA of the CDR3 is TGTGCCAGCAGCTCAAGGGAGGGTTCGGCTGAGCAGTTCTTC. Translated, it gives CASSSREGSAEQFF.

This clonotype was counted at least ten times. The chain employs TRBV14 and TRBJ2-7; D perhaps matches TRBD1 (6 bases). Trimming took 5 bases from V and 3 from J, leaving 14 bases between them. Germline assignment: CDR1 SGHDN and CDR2 FVKESK. The CDR3 has 14 residues. The CDR3 region is CASSYYRGGYEQYF. CDR3 coding DNA: TGTGCCAGCAGCTACTACAGAGGGGGCTACGAGCAGTACTTC.

In its sample, this clonotype was seen many times. The V gene is TRBV20-1, the J gene TRBJ1-5, with TRBD1 matching 11 bases. Germline CDR1 DFQATT, CDR2 SNEGSKA (reference sequence). The CDR3 contains 15 residues. The V and J ends lost 0 bases and 7 bases, in that order; junction bases with no gene match: 5. CDR3 coding DNA: TGCAGTGCTAGAGATCAGGACAGGGGGCGACAGCCCCAGCATTTT. It encodes CSARDQDRGRQPQHF.

Regarding this clonotype: The junction and the germline gene differ at one end; a read error may be behind it. This rearrangement joins TRBV9 to TRBJ2-2; D may be TRBD2 (5 bases). Germline V gene sequence: CDR1 SGDLS, CDR2 YYNGEE. The CDR3 has 15 residues. The CDR3 DNA follows: TGTGCCAACAGCGCACCATTTCATGACACCGGGGAGCTATTTTTT. It is translated as CANSAPFHDTGELFF.

Comments on this clonotype: A much larger clone sits a single nucleotide away, making a read error possible. The rearrangement uses TRBV27 and TRBJ1-5; D gene ambiguous. The germline CDR1 and CDR2 sequences are MNHEY and SMNVEV (reference sequence). V gave up 7 bases and J gave up 0 bases, with 16 bases separating them. The CDR3 is made up of 16 amino acids. CDR3 loop: CASTSEAPNSNQPQHF. The DNA for the CDR3 is TGTGCCAGCACCTCTGAGGCACCGAATAGCAATCAGCCCCAGCATTTT.